This TCR beta chain emerged from a study of blood T cell repertoires in COVID-19. The data were produced by immunoSEQ multiplex PCR, yet TCRdb's version contains in-frame clones alone and is incomplete. Counted here are some 120,000 clones, more than 70% occurring once; the ten biggest clones make up approximately 2%. This clone appeared a single time. The CDR3 runs to 16 residues. Germline CDR1 is SNHLY and CDR2 is FYNNEI. V dropped 6 bases and J dropped 0 bases, with 12 bases sitting between them. The V gene is TRBV2, the J gene TRBJ2-6; the D gene is possibly TRBD1 (5 bases). This clonotype originated in a man between 65 and 79 years old with acute or convalescent COVID-19. Specimen: peripheral blood. CDR3 loop: CASSRQRLSGANVLTF. For the CDR3, the DNA is TGTGCCAGCAGCCGACAGCGTCTCTCTGGGGCCAACGTCCTGACTTTC.